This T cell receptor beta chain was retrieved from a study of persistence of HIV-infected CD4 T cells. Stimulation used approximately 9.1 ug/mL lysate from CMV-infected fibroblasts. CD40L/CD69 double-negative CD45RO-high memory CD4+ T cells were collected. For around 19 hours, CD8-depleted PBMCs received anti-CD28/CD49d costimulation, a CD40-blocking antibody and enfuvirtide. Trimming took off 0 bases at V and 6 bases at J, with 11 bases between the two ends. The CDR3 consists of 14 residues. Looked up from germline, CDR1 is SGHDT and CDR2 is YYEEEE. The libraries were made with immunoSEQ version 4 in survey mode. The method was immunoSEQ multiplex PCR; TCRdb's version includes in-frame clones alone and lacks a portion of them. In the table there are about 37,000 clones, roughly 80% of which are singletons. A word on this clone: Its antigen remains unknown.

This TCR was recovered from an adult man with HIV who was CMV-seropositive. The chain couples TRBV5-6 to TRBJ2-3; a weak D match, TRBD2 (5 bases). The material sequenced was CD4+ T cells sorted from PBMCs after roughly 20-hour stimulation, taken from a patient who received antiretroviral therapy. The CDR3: CASSLGTFVDTQYF. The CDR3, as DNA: TGTGCCAGCAGCTTGGGGACTTTTGTGGATACGCAGTATTTT.